This is a list of T cell receptor beta chains from one sample in a study of T cell responses to AZD1222 COVID-19 vaccine. Sequencing was performed with immunoSEQ multiplex PCR; in TCRdb, only in-frame clones are kept and a portion is missing. The profile covers some 120,000 clones, with roughly nine tenths appearing a single time and approximately 1.5% taken by the ten largest. This specimen was peripheral blood, taken on day 0 of AZD1222 vaccination. Receptor source: an adult in good health. The CDR3 runs from the conserved cysteine through the conserved F or W. The D gene is left open where the match is weak. The size field is filled for only some rows; it gives once, few, many or a size class.

v_call: TRBV29-1
clone_size: .
j_call: TRBJ1-4
d_call: .
cdr3_aa: CSVREGVEKLFF
cdr3_nt: TGCAGCGTAAGGGAGGGTGTTGAAAAACTGTTTTTT

v_call: TRBV6-5
clone_size: few
j_call: TRBJ1-1
d_call: .
cdr3_aa: CASSYSGTSLNTEAFF
cdr3_nt: TGTGCCAGCAGTTACTCCGGGACAAGCTTAAACACTGAAGCTTTCTTT

v_call: TRBV11-1
clone_size: few
j_call: TRBJ2-7
d_call: .
cdr3_aa: CASAGNEQYF
cdr3_nt: TGTGCCAGCGCTGGTAACGAGCAGTACTTC

v_call: TRBV27
clone_size: once
j_call: TRBJ2-7
d_call: .
cdr3_aa: CASSLGDSDYEQYF
cdr3_nt: TGTGCCAGCAGTTTAGGGGACTCCGACTACGAGCAGTACTTC

v_call: TRBV27
clone_size: .
j_call: TRBJ2-1
d_call: TRBD2
cdr3_aa: CASRRLRGANEQFF
cdr3_nt: TGTGCCAGCAGGAGGTTGCGGGGGGCCAATGAGCAGTTCTTC

v_call: TRBV24-1
clone_size: .
j_call: TRBJ1-2
d_call: .
cdr3_aa: CATSDFFTFYGYTF
cdr3_nt: TGTGCCACCAGTGATTTTTTCACCTTCTATGGCTACACCTTC

v_call: TRBV5-1
clone_size: .
j_call: TRBJ1-6
d_call: .
cdr3_aa: CASSLGRATYNSPLHF
cdr3_nt: TGCGCCAGCAGCTTGGGCAGGGCCACCTATAATTCACCCCTCCACTTT

v_call: TRBV30
clone_size: .
j_call: TRBJ1-6
d_call: .
cdr3_aa: CAWEVLAGSPLHF
cdr3_nt: TGTGCCTGGGAGGTTTTGGCGGGCTCACCCCTCCACTTT

v_call: TRBV30
clone_size: once
j_call: TRBJ1-5
d_call: .
cdr3_aa: CAWSTQGPQHF
cdr3_nt: TGTGCCTGGAGTACCCAGGGGCCCCAGCATTTT

v_call: TRBV11-2
clone_size: .
j_call: TRBJ2-1
d_call: .
cdr3_aa: CASSLVARYNEQFF
cdr3_nt: TGTGCCAGCAGCTTAGTCGCCAGGTACAATGAGCAGTTCTTC

v_call: TRBV5-1
clone_size: .
j_call: TRBJ1-6
d_call: TRBD1
cdr3_aa: CASSQGTAGGSPLHF
cdr3_nt: TGCGCCAGCAGCCAGGGGACAGCCGGGGGTTCACCCCTCCACTTT

v_call: TRBV7-7
clone_size: .
j_call: TRBJ2-2
d_call: .
cdr3_aa: CASSPGQRTGELFF
cdr3_nt: TGTGCCAGCAGCCCAGGACAGCGCACCGGGGAGCTGTTTTTT

v_call: TRBV19
clone_size: few
j_call: TRBJ1-5
d_call: .
cdr3_aa: CASHPWGGNQPQHF
cdr3_nt: TGTGCCAGTCACCCCTGGGGAGGCAATCAGCCCCAGCATTTT

v_call: TRBV28
clone_size: .
j_call: TRBJ2-7
d_call: .
cdr3_aa: CASSPGSFSYEQYF
cdr3_nt: TGTGCCAGCAGTCCAGGTAGCTTCTCCTACGAGCAGTACTTC

v_call: TRBV6-7
clone_size: once
j_call: TRBJ2-7
d_call: TRBD1
cdr3_aa: CASSTTGERAYEQYF
cdr3_nt: TGTGCCAGCAGTACGACAGGGGAGAGGGCCTACGAGCAGTACTTC

v_call: TRBV21-1
clone_size: .
j_call: TRBJ1-3
d_call: .
cdr3_aa: CASSTLDNPKNTIYF
cdr3_nt: TGTGCCAGCAGCACCTTGGACAACCCGAAGAACACCATATATTTT

v_call: TRBV5-1
clone_size: .
j_call: TRBJ2-7
d_call: .
cdr3_aa: CASSLTDGPYEQYF
cdr3_nt: TGCGCCAGCAGCCTAACGGACGGTCCCTACGAGCAGTACTTC

v_call: TRBV30
clone_size: .
j_call: TRBJ2-5
d_call: TRBD2
cdr3_aa: CAWSVLRTSGGHRETQYF
cdr3_nt: TGTGCCTGGAGTGTACTTAGGACTAGCGGGGGACACAGAGAGACCCAGTACTTC

v_call: TRBV7-2
clone_size: .
j_call: TRBJ1-2
d_call: .
cdr3_aa: CASSLTSEEGYGYTF
cdr3_nt: TGTGCCAGCAGCTTAACTTCTGAGGAGGGCTATGGCTACACCTTC

v_call: TRBV28
clone_size: .
j_call: TRBJ1-3
d_call: TRBD1
cdr3_aa: CASSPQTGAGGNTIYF
cdr3_nt: TGTGCCAGCAGTCCACAGACAGGGGCTGGTGGAAACACCATATATTTT

v_call: TRBV5-6
clone_size: few
j_call: TRBJ1-2
d_call: .
cdr3_aa: CASSLVGEIYGYTF
cdr3_nt: TGTGCCAGCAGCTTGGTTGGGGAGATCTATGGCTACACCTTC

v_call: TRBV7-9
clone_size: .
j_call: TRBJ1-1
d_call: .
cdr3_aa: CASSWQTAGTEAFF
cdr3_nt: TGTGCCAGCAGCTGGCAGACCGCCGGCACTGAAGCTTTCTTT

v_call: TRBV19
clone_size: .
j_call: TRBJ2-5
d_call: .
cdr3_aa: CASSAGAQETQYF
cdr3_nt: TGTGCCAGTAGTGCGGGGGCGCAAGAGACCCAGTACTTC

v_call: TRBV28
clone_size: few
j_call: TRBJ1-5
d_call: .
cdr3_aa: CASIPGQRVNQPQHF
cdr3_nt: TGTGCCAGCATCCCCGGACAGAGGGTCAATCAGCCCCAGCATTTT

v_call: TRBV27
clone_size: .
j_call: TRBJ1-1
d_call: .
cdr3_aa: CASSSRGTEAFF
cdr3_nt: TGTGCCAGCAGCTCCCGAGGGACTGAAGCTTTCTTT

v_call: TRBV4-1
clone_size: once
j_call: TRBJ2-7
d_call: .
cdr3_aa: CATSSSRGRYEQYF
cdr3_nt: TGCGCCACCTCTTCTTCCCGCGGGCGCTACGAGCAGTACTTC

v_call: TRBV5-5
clone_size: .
j_call: TRBJ2-2
d_call: TRBD1
cdr3_aa: CASSQDRGQTGELFF
cdr3_nt: TGTGCCAGCAGTCAGGACAGGGGGCAAACCGGGGAGCTGTTTTTT

v_call: TRBV4-3
clone_size: few
j_call: TRBJ2-7
d_call: TRBD2
cdr3_aa: CASSQEPSGHWTYEQYF
cdr3_nt: TGCGCCAGCAGCCAAGAACCTAGCGGGCACTGGACCTACGAGCAGTACTTC

v_call: TRBV6-2/TRBV6-3
clone_size: .
j_call: TRBJ1-5
d_call: .
cdr3_aa: CASSYGSVRNQPQHF
cdr3_nt: TGTGCCAGCAGTTACGGCAGTGTTCGCAATCAGCCCCAGCATTTT

v_call: TRBV5-4
clone_size: .
j_call: TRBJ2-7
d_call: .
cdr3_aa: CASSLVAGEQYF
cdr3_nt: TGTGCCAGCAGCTTGGTGGCCGGAGAGCAGTACTTC

v_call: TRBV4-3
clone_size: .
j_call: TRBJ1-6
d_call: .
cdr3_aa: CASSQDRRGNNSPLHF
cdr3_nt: TGCGCCAGCAGCCAAGACCGGCGGGGGAATAATTCACCCCTCCACTTT

v_call: TRBV10-3
clone_size: .
j_call: TRBJ2-5
d_call: .
cdr3_aa: CAITDRQETQYF
cdr3_nt: TGTGCCATCACCGACAGACAAGAGACCCAGTACTTC

v_call: TRBV24-1
clone_size: few
j_call: TRBJ2-2
d_call: .
cdr3_aa: CATSDLRAGATNTGELFF
cdr3_nt: TGTGCCACCAGTGATTTGCGTGCGGGGGCCACAAACACCGGGGAGCTGTTTTTT

v_call: TRBV10-3
clone_size: .
j_call: TRBJ1-1
d_call: TRBD1
cdr3_aa: CAIKGGTGSSAFF
cdr3_nt: TGTGCCATCAAAGGGGGGACAGGGTCGTCAGCTTTCTTT

v_call: TRBV28
clone_size: .
j_call: TRBJ1-4
d_call: TRBD1
cdr3_aa: CASTPGTGNEKLFF
cdr3_nt: TGTGCCAGCACCCCCGGGACAGGGAATGAAAAACTGTTTTTT

v_call: TRBV5-6
clone_size: .
j_call: TRBJ1-5
d_call: TRBD1
cdr3_aa: CASSLVGDRVLSNQPQHF
cdr3_nt: TGTGCCAGCAGCTTGGTCGGGGACAGGGTACTGAGCAATCAGCCCCAGCATTTT

v_call: TRBV9
clone_size: .
j_call: TRBJ1-3
d_call: .
cdr3_aa: CASRGAGNTIYF
cdr3_nt: TGTGCCAGCAGGGGGGCTGGAAACACCATATATTTT

v_call: TRBV2
clone_size: .
j_call: TRBJ1-1
d_call: TRBD1
cdr3_aa: CASRGTGGNTEAFF
cdr3_nt: TGTGCCAGCCGGGGGACAGGGGGAAACACTGAAGCTTTCTTT

v_call: TRBV12-3/TRBV12-4
clone_size: .
j_call: TRBJ1-1
d_call: TRBD1
cdr3_aa: CASSLAQGPEAFF
cdr3_nt: TGTGCCAGCAGTTTAGCACAGGGGCCTGAAGCTTTCTTT

v_call: TRBV5-1
clone_size: .
j_call: TRBJ2-7
d_call: TRBD2
cdr3_aa: CASRLSRGGRYEQYF
cdr3_nt: TGCGCCAGCAGGCTGAGTCGGGGGGGCCGTTACGAGCAGTACTTC

v_call: TRBV5-1
clone_size: .
j_call: TRBJ2-1
d_call: .
cdr3_aa: CASSLAGGRVDEQFF
cdr3_nt: TGCGCCAGCAGCTTGGCCGGCGGTCGGGTGGATGAGCAGTTCTTC

v_call: TRBV3-1/TRBV3-2
clone_size: .
j_call: TRBJ1-4
d_call: .
cdr3_aa: CASSQGTLGEKLFF
cdr3_nt: TGTGCCAGCAGCCAGGGGACGTTGGGTGAAAAACTGTTTTTT

v_call: TRBV29-1
clone_size: .
j_call: TRBJ2-3
d_call: .
cdr3_aa: CSVGGQLEGTDTQYF
cdr3_nt: TGCAGCGTGGGGGGGCAGCTCGAGGGCACAGATACGCAGTATTTT

v_call: TRBV10-3
clone_size: .
j_call: TRBJ1-1
d_call: TRBD1
cdr3_aa: CAISEDRVALGTEAFF
cdr3_nt: TGTGCCATCAGTGAAGACAGGGTGGCCTTGGGAACTGAAGCTTTCTTT

v_call: TRBV6-5
clone_size: .
j_call: TRBJ2-7
d_call: TRBD1
cdr3_aa: CASSPGGQGAYEQYF
cdr3_nt: TGTGCCAGCAGTCCCGGAGGACAGGGCGCCTACGAGCAGTACTTC

v_call: TRBV7-3
clone_size: .
j_call: TRBJ1-1
d_call: .
cdr3_aa: CASSSGTRNAEAFF
cdr3_nt: TGTGCCAGCAGCTCTGGGACCCGTAACGCGGAAGCTTTCTTT

v_call: TRBV28
clone_size: .
j_call: TRBJ1-1
d_call: .
cdr3_aa: CASSLKIREAFF
cdr3_nt: TGTGCCAGCAGTTTGAAGATTCGCGAAGCTTTCTTT

v_call: TRBV19
clone_size: .
j_call: TRBJ1-5
d_call: .
cdr3_aa: CASSDSINQPQHF
cdr3_nt: TGTGCCAGTAGCGACAGCATCAATCAGCCCCAGCATTTT

v_call: TRBV3-1/TRBV3-2
clone_size: .
j_call: TRBJ2-3
d_call: TRBD2
cdr3_aa: CASSPAGGATDTQYF
cdr3_nt: TGTGCCAGCAGCCCAGCGGGGGGTGCCACAGATACGCAGTATTTT

v_call: TRBV19
clone_size: once
j_call: TRBJ2-7
d_call: .
cdr3_aa: CASSVGVGRYEQYF
cdr3_nt: TGTGCCAGTAGTGTTGGAGTGGGGCGCTACGAGCAGTACTTC

v_call: TRBV10-3
clone_size: .
j_call: TRBJ1-2
d_call: TRBD1
cdr3_aa: CAIEGQGNYGYTF
cdr3_nt: TGTGCCATCGAAGGACAGGGAAACTATGGCTACACCTTC

v_call: TRBV7-9
clone_size: .
j_call: TRBJ1-5
d_call: TRBD1
cdr3_aa: CASSLGGQVHQPQHF
cdr3_nt: TGTGCCAGCAGCTTGGGGGGACAGGTTCATCAGCCCCAGCATTTT

v_call: TRBV12-3/TRBV12-4
clone_size: .
j_call: TRBJ1-2
d_call: .
cdr3_aa: CASSLRGDYGYTF
cdr3_nt: TGTGCCAGCAGTTTGAGGGGAGACTATGGCTACACCTTC

v_call: TRBV6-5
clone_size: .
j_call: TRBJ1-4
d_call: .
cdr3_aa: CASSDGATNEKLFF
cdr3_nt: TGTGCCAGCAGCGACGGGGCAACTAATGAAAAACTGTTTTTT